The 15 T cell receptor beta chains given below trace back to one sample, sequenced in a study of spatial heterogeneity in lung cancer. Sample time point: sample taken at primary tumor resection. TCRdb analysed the 5' RACE reads with MiXCR anew, one entry per CDR3 protein. The sample holds about 29,000 distinct CDR3 sequences, approximately 6.9% seen once. Their recognized antigens are unknown. Study-level findings and limits: Tumors with more nonsynonymous mutations had more expanded intratumoral alpha and beta TCRs.

Sequencing was performed on lung tumor tissue, taken at surgery. The receptor source for this set is a male donor with early-stage non-small cell lung cancer.

In its sample, this clonotype was seen many times. The V gene is TRBV20-1, the J gene TRBJ2-7; TRBD2 agrees at 7 bases. CDR1 and CDR2 (germline): DFQATT, SNEGSKA (reference sequence). With V trimmed by 6 bases and J by 2 bases, 4 bases remained unmatched. The CDR3 contains 12 residues. The CDR3 coding sequence is TGCAGTGCCAGGGAGGGCACCTACGAGCAGTACTTC. It encodes CSAREGTYEQYF.

This clonotype has a handful of counts. This chain connects TRBV28 to TRBJ1-4; D ambiguous. The length of the CDR3 is 15 residues. V was cut by 4 bases and J by 4 bases, with 13 bases left in between. Germline assignment: CDR1 MDHEN and CDR2 SYDVKM. CDR3 amino acids: CASSSHPEYNEKLFF. The CDR3 DNA reads as TGTGCCAGCAGTTCGCATCCAGAGTATAATGAAAAACTGTTTTTT.

The rearrangement links TRBV5-4 to TRBJ1-1; D possibly corresponds to TRBD1 (5 bases). The CDR3 is made up of 13 amino acids. From germline, CDR1 is SGHNT and CDR2 YYREEE (reference sequence). Trimming took off 4 bases at V and 4 bases at J, with 11 bases between the two ends. As DNA, the CDR3 is TGTGCCAGCAGCCACCAGGGCGCCACTGAAGCTTTCTTT. Its protein is CASSHQGATEAFF.

This clonotype has only a few counts. V and J are TRBV18 and TRBJ1-1; 11 bases match TRBD1. Germline-derived CDR1 and CDR2 are KGHSH and LQKENI. Unmatched junction bases numbered 6, after V lost 4 bases and J lost 2 bases. This CDR3 has 16 residues. The CDR3 DNA is TGTGCCAGCTCACTAGGGACAGGGGGAGTAAACACTGAAGCTTTCTTT. Protein product: CASSLGTGGVNTEAFF.

This clonotype came up many times. The J gene is TRBJ2-7, the V gene TRBV6-1; D gene uncertain. Between the trimmed V and J ends, which lost 5 bases and 3 bases, there was a span of 11 bases. CDR3 size: 13 residues. Germline V gene lookup returns CDR1 MNHNS and CDR2 SASEGT. The CDR3 protein is CASSLDSNYEQYF. Written as DNA, the CDR3 is TGTGCCAGCAGTCTCGACTCAAACTACGAGCAGTACTTC.

This clonotype has at least ten counts. The chain is built from TRBV7-8 and TRBJ2-3; D assignment may be TRBD1 or TRBD2 (5 bases each). Trimming pared 2 bases from V and 9 bases from J, leaving 12 bases between. CDR1 is SGHVS and CDR2 is FQNEAQ in the germline V gene. This CDR3 spans 13 amino acids. The CDR3 sequence: CASSLSSWDTQYF. CDR3 in DNA: TGTGCCAGCAGCTTAAGTAGTTGGGACACGCAGTATTTT. Filled out from reference TRBV7-8 and TRBJ2-3, the complete variable domain reads GAGVSQSPRYKVAKRGQDVALRCDPISGHVSLFWYQQALGQGPEFLTYFQNEAQLDKSGLPSDRFFAERPEGSVSTLKIQRTQQEDSAVYLCASSLSSWDTQYFGPGTRLTVL.

In its sample, this clonotype was seen many times. V is TRBV6-5 and J is TRBJ2-7; D uncertain. Between the trimmed V and J ends, which lost 1 base and 7 bases, there was a span of 5 bases. CDR1 MNHEY and CDR2 SVGAGI come from the germline V gene. The CDR3 is 11 residues long. CDR3 region: CASSYYDEQYF. As DNA, the CDR3 is TGTGCCAGCAGTTACTATGATGAGCAGTACTTC.

This clonotype came up many times. The chain carries TRBV10-3 and TRBJ1-2; 7 bases fit TRBD1. This CDR3 spans 14 amino acids. The J segment lost 6 bases and the V segment lost 8 bases, leaving 12 bases of the junction unmatched. Germline CDR1 is ENHRY and CDR2 is SYGVKD. In DNA form, the CDR3 reads TGTGCCATCTCTCAACATGGACAGGAGGATGGCTACACCTTC. It codes for CAISQHGQEDGYTF.

The sample holds many counts of this clonotype. This chain links TRBV7-9 with TRBJ2-3, with 7 bases aligning to TRBD2. Trimming removed 3 bases from V and 5 bases from J; junction bases left unmatched: 5. Germline V lookup: CDR1 SEHNR, CDR2 FQNEAQ (reference sequence). This CDR3 is 14 amino acids long. CDR3 residues: CASSLREGRDTQYF. Here the CDR3 DNA reads TGTGCCAGCAGCTTGAGGGAGGGAAGAGATACGCAGTATTTT. Drawing the rest from reference TRBV7-9 and TRBJ2-3, the complete variable domain is DTGVSQNPRHKITKRGQNVTFRCDPISEHNRLYWYRQTLGQGPEFLTYFQNEAQLEKSRLLSDRFSAERPKGSFSTLEIQRTEQGDSAMYLCASSLREGRDTQYFGPGTRLTVL.

By its share, this clonotype is medium-sized. V usage is TRBV10-1 and J usage is TRBJ2-1; D perhaps matches TRBD1 (6 bases). Trimming cost V 3 bases and J 4 bases, with 10 bases left between them. CDR3 length equals 14 residues. From germline, CDR1 is WNHNN and CDR2 SYGVQD (reference sequence). DNA for the CDR3: TGCGCCAGCAGTGAATCCGGACAGTACAATGAGCAGTTCTTC. It encodes CASSESGQYNEQFF.

This clonotype appeared many times. CDR3 sequence (DNA): TGTGCCAGCAGCTTGGAGCCCGGGACAGGGGGCTACGAGCAGTACTTC. Amino acids: CASSLEPGTGGYEQYF. V gene TRBV5-4 combines with J gene TRBJ2-7, with 11 bases matching TRBD1. From germline, CDR1 is SGHNT and CDR2 YYREEE (reference sequence). The CDR3 sequence is 16 residues long. V gave up 0 bases and J gave up 3 bases; unmatched junction bases: 5.

The genes are TRBV20-1 and TRBJ2-7, with D perhaps TRBD1 or TRBD2 (5 bases each). This CDR3 is built from 12 residues. V was pared by 6 bases and J by 7 bases, with 16 bases between. CDR1 is DFQATT, CDR2 SNEGSKA, per germline (reference sequence). The chain's CDR3 is CSALRGGREQYF. Here the CDR3 DNA reads TGCAGTGCCCTACGTGGGGGTCGGGAGCAGTACTTC.

The chain links TRBV4-3 to TRBJ1-1; perhaps TRBD1 as D (6 bases). CDR3 length: 14 residues. The V and J ends lost 0 bases and 8 bases respectively, with 13 bases between them. Germline CDR1 reads LGHNA; CDR2 reads YSLEER. The CDR3 region has the DNA TGCGCCAGCAGCCAAGAAGCAGGGGTTTGGGAAGCTTTCTTT. The encoded protein is CASSQEAGVWEAFF.

J is TRBJ1-1 and V is TRBV27; 7 bases are a match to TRBD1. There are 14 residues in the CDR3. The germline V gene has CDR1 MNHEY and CDR2 SMNVEV (reference sequence). V lost 5 bases, J lost 5 bases, and 8 bases stayed unmatched. The CDR3 reads CASSPDDRDTEAFF. CDR3 coding DNA: TGTGCCAGCAGTCCAGACGACAGGGATACTGAAGCTTTCTTT.

In its sample, this clonotype was seen many times. V gene TRBV20-1 combines with J gene TRBJ2-7, with TRBD1 matching over 8 bases. CDR1 and CDR2 (germline): DFQATT, SNEGSKA (reference sequence). V trimming: 5 bases; J trimming: 3 bases; junction bases outside the gene matches: 6. The CDR3 is made up of 13 amino acids. In DNA, the CDR3 is TGCAGTGCTGTCTACAGGGGGTTCTACGAGCAGTACTTC. As protein: CSAVYRGFYEQYF.